This T cell receptor (beta chain) comes out of a study of blood T cell repertoires in COVID-19. Study context: Samples of COVID-19 (acute and convalescent) were obtained from the United States, Italy and Spain. In each case, the material was cDNA or gDNA derived from T cells, B-cell-depleted T cells, or PBMCs.

This clone was detected only a few times. Authors' analysis steps: Nucleated cell number was recorded as an estimate derived from reference gene primer amplification. Only in-frame clones appear in the TCRdb table, and some are missing; sequencing was by immunoSEQ multiplex PCR. V, J and clone size are those of that table, while D and trimming were read from the DNA. Of tens of thousands of clones in the sample, roughly 86% were seen once. In germline, CDR1 is MNHEY, CDR2 SMNVEV (reference sequence). Trimming took 5 bases from V and 6 from J; bases not matched to a gene: 8. The CDR3 runs 14 residues. The clonotype comes from a woman of 80 years or more with acute or convalescent COVID-19. Specimen: peripheral blood. V is TRBV27 and J is TRBJ2-3; 7 nucleotides match TRBD2. CDR3 sequence: CASSPGDYLDTQYF. CDR3 nucleotides: TGTGCCAGCAGTCCGGGGGACTATTTGGATACGCAGTATTTT.